The 2 T cell receptor beta chains below were found in one sample sequenced in a study of human T cells and chemical hapten exposure. Time point defined: patch test 2, 6 weeks after DPC sensitization. Stated treatment: therapeutic diphenylcyclopropenone sensitization with weekly scalp DPC. TCRdb reprocessed the RACE reads via MiXCR and lists one record per CDR3 protein. The sample yields tens of thousands of distinct CDR3 sequences, 8% to 9.5% seen once. Sequencing used whole blood, obtained in connection with sensitization to the hapten diphenylcyclopropenone (DPC). These receptors were obtained from a woman aged 40-49 years with alopecia areata. Some clones in this sample may be carry-over from other donors' samples.

This clonotype was seen many times. The rearrangement uses TRBV7-6 and TRBJ2-5, with a possible D match to TRBD2 (5 bases). The CDR3 sequence is 15 residues long. Germline V lookup: CDR1 SGHVS, CDR2 FNYEAQ. The V end lost 1 base, the J end lost 3 bases, and 12 bases lay between the germline ends. CDR3 residues: CASSLGGVREETQYF. CDR3 nucleotide sequence: TGTGCCAGCAGCTTAGGTGGGGTGCGGGAAGAGACCCAGTACTTC.

The sample holds many counts of this clonotype. The rearrangement joins TRBV6-4 to TRBJ2-1, with TRBD2 matching 9 bases. Unmatched junction bases numbered 7, after V lost 3 bases and J lost 7 bases. Germline V gives CDR1 MRHNA, CDR2 SNTAGT. The CDR3 has 15 residues. CDR3 coding DNA: TGTGCCAGCAGTGAGAGCGGGGGGTCGGGAAATGAGCAGTTCTTC. Translating gives CASSESGGSGNEQFF.